This T cell receptor beta chain appears in the sequencing data of a study of blood T cell repertoires in COVID-19. This table comes from immunoSEQ multiplex PCR, and its TCRdb copy is limited to in-frame clones, with some not included. This table holds about 97,000 clones, around nine tenths found once. Losses at the gene ends were 1 base for V and 2 bases for J; bases not matched to a gene: 3. The CDR3 runs 14 residues. Germline V gives CDR1 SGHRS, CDR2 YFSETQ. Source material: peripheral blood. The V gene is TRBV5-1, the J gene TRBJ2-7, with 7 bases identical to TRBD2. The clonotype comes from a human donor in a cohort sampled during active COVID-19. The CDR3 DNA reads as TGCGCCAGCAGCTTGAGCGGGGCTCCCTACGAGCAGTACTTC. Its translation: CASSLSGAPYEQYF.